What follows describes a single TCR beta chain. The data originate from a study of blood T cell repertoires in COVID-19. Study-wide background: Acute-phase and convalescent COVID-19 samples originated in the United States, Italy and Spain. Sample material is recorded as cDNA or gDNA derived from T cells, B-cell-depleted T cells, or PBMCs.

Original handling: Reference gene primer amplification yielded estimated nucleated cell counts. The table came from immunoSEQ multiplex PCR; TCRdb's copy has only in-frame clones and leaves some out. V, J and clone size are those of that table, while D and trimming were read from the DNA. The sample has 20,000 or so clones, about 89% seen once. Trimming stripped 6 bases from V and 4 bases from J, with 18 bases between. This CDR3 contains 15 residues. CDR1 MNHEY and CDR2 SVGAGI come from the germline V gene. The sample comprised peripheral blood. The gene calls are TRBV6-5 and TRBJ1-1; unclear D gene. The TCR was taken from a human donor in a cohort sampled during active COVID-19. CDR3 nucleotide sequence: TGTGCCAGCAGCGCCCCTTTTGGAGGACTCACTGAAGCTTTCTTT. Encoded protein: CASSAPFGGLTEAFF.